This T cell receptor (beta chain) was sequenced for a study of T cell repertoires in ileal Crohn's disease. Whole-study results and caveats: The median delay to postoperative endoscopy was around 7.1 months. Clonal expansions were more frequent in active smokers than non-smokers at surgery. Every patient over 26.8% clonality showed endoscopic recurrence.

Repertoires were generated with immunoSEQ multiplex PCR, while TCRdb's copy carries only in-frame clones and drops some. The sample carries approximately 13,000 clones, about 67% recorded once. Time point indicated: neoterminal ileum biopsy at postoperative endoscopy, about 6 months after surgery. Notes on this clone: No antigen is known for it.

CDR3 length equals 16 residues. This TCR came from an adult with Crohn's disease. Sequenced input: ileal tissue. The chain has TRBV1 and TRBJ2-1; TRBD2, the table's D call, lacks a check against the DNA. TRBV1 is annotated as a pseudogene. The CDR3 sequence is CTSSPLSGDSYNEQFF. The CDR3 region has the DNA TGCACCAGCAGCCCTTTATCCGGGGACTCCTACAATGAGCAGTTCTTC.